The 30 T cell receptor beta chains given below trace back to one sample, sequenced in a study of blood T cell repertoires in COVID-19. TCRdb's copy holds only in-frame clones and misses some; the assay was immunoSEQ multiplex PCR. The table shows under 200,000 clones, with approximately 87% occurring only once. The material sequenced was peripheral blood. The receptors derive from a woman aged 65 to 85 with COVID-19, enrolled during active disease.

This sequence joins TRBV19 and TRBJ1-5, with D possibly being TRBD1 (6 bases). Trimming shortened V by 0 bases and J by 0 bases, and 18 bases separated the two germline ends. The CDR3 loop spans 19 amino acids. Germline CDR1 is LNHDA and CDR2 is SQIVND (reference sequence). DNA of the CDR3: TGTGCCAGTAGTATAGACGGCACAGGGCGACAATATAGCAATCAGCCCCAGCATTTT. Encoded protein: CASSIDGTGRQYSNQPQHF.

The genes are TRBV7-9 and TRBJ1-6, with D maybe TRBD1 (6 bases). Germline V gene data show CDR1 as SEHNR and CDR2 as FQNEAQ (reference sequence). The CDR3 runs to 16 residues. V dropped 0 bases and J dropped 9 bases, with 15 bases sitting between them. The CDR3 region has the DNA TGTGCCAGCAGCTTAGCGGGCAGGGGCCACGGTTCACCCCTCCACTTT. Its translation: CASSLAGRGHGSPLHF.

The rearrangement joins TRBV19 to TRBJ2-3; D is possibly TRBD2 (6 bases). There are 15 residues in the CDR3. The germline V gene has CDR1 LNHDA and CDR2 SQIVND (reference sequence). Trimming stripped 5 bases from V and 0 bases from J, with 12 bases between. CDR3 sequence: CASSPLGGSTDTQYF. CDR3 sequence (DNA): TGTGCCAGTAGTCCGCTCGGGGGAAGCACAGATACGCAGTATTTT.

The rearrangement joins TRBV7-3 to TRBJ2-3, with TRBD2 matching over 9 bases. This CDR3 is built from 15 residues. V gave up 4 bases and J gave up 3 bases; unmatched junction bases: 5. Looked up from germline, CDR1 is SGHTA and CDR2 is FQGTGA. The CDR3 reads CASSSYLAGTDTQYF. CDR3 nucleotide sequence: TGTGCCAGCAGCTCCTATCTAGCGGGAACAGATACGCAGTATTTT.

V is TRBV5-1 and J is TRBJ1-3, with D possibly being TRBD1 (6 bases). The CDR3 is made up of 15 amino acids. The germline V gene has CDR1 SGHRS and CDR2 YFSETQ. Trimming removed 0 bases at V and 0 bases at J, with 7 bases between. Here the CDR3 DNA reads TGCGCCAGCAGCTTGGGGACAGCCTCTGGAAACACCATATATTTT. Residues: CASSLGTASGNTIYF.

V gene TRBV7-3 combines with J gene TRBJ2-2; 9 bases fit TRBD2. V lost 5 bases, J lost 4 bases, and 5 bases stayed unmatched. This CDR3 region has 15 residues. In germline, CDR1 is SGHTA, CDR2 FQGTGA. CDR3 loop: CASSPSGAPTGELFF. The CDR3 DNA reads as TGTGCCAGCAGCCCTAGCGGGGCACCCACCGGGGAGCTGTTTTTT.

This chain connects TRBV5-4 to TRBJ1-1; D is perhaps TRBD1 (5 bases). Germline CDR1 SGHNT, CDR2 YYREEE (reference sequence). The CDR3 is made up of 16 amino acids. V was pared by 4 bases and J by 9 bases, with 25 bases between. This CDR3 is CASSDTSAGPRPKAFF. The DNA of the CDR3 is TGTGCCAGCAGCGACACTTCTGCGGGGCCCAGACCGAAAGCTTTCTTT. The entire variable domain, with the rest obtained from reference TRBV5-4 and TRBJ1-1, is as follows: ETGVTQSPTHLIKTRGQQVTLRCSSQSGHNTVSWYQQALGQGPQFIFQYYREEENGRGNFPPRFSGLQFPNYSSELNVNALELDDSALYLCASSDTSAGPRPKAFFGQGTRLTVV.

This chain joins TRBV5-1 and TRBJ2-7, with 8 bases matching TRBD1. V shed 0 bases, J shed 3 bases, and the junction held 2 bases outside the gene matches. Germline V lookup: CDR1 SGHRS, CDR2 YFSETQ. This CDR3 region has 14 residues. CDR3 in DNA: TGCGCCAGCAGCTTGGCCACAGGGGGCTACGAGCAGTACTTC. It translates to CASSLATGGYEQYF.

The J gene is TRBJ1-1, the V gene TRBV18; 8 bases match TRBD1. The J segment lost 6 bases and the V segment lost 5 bases, leaving 5 bases of the junction unmatched. Looked up from germline, CDR1 is KGHSH and CDR2 is LQKENI. The CDR3 loop spans 13 amino acids. CDR3 sequence: CASSEQDRAEAFF. The DNA of the CDR3 is TGTGCCAGCTCAGAACAGGACAGGGCTGAAGCTTTCTTT. Together with reference TRBV18 and TRBJ1-1, the CDR3 gives the full variable domain: NAGVMQNPRHLVRRRGQEARLRCSPMKGHSHVYWYRQLPEEGLKFMVYLQKENIIDESGMPKERFSAEFPKEGPSILRIQQVVRGDSAAYFCASSEQDRAEAFFGQGTRLTVV.

The chain links TRBV3-1 (or the pseudogene TRBV3-2) to TRBJ1-6, with 7 nucleotides matching TRBD1. J was trimmed by 2 bases and V by 4 bases; bases with no gene match: 8. The CDR3 totals 17 residues. Germline V gives CDR1 LGHDT, CDR2 YNNKEL (reference sequence). The CDR3 here is CASSLGLGQAYNSPLHF. CDR3 coding DNA: TGTGCCAGCAGCCTCGGTCTCGGACAGGCCTATAATTCACCCCTCCACTTT.

The rearrangement uses TRBV10-3 and TRBJ1-1; TRBD1 agrees at 8 bases. The CDR3 extends over 14 amino acids. The trim removed 4 bases at V and 6 bases at J, leaving 7 bases unmatched. Germline assignment: CDR1 ENHRY and CDR2 SYGVKD. CDR3 sequence: CAISVSRGPAEAFF. CDR3 coding DNA: TGTGCCATCAGTGTCTCCAGGGGGCCGGCTGAAGCTTTCTTT.

The chain employs TRBV7-2 and TRBJ1-5; TRBD1 agrees at 7 bases. This CDR3 spans 13 amino acids. CDR1 is SGHTA, CDR2 FQGNSA, per germline. J was trimmed by 4 bases and V by 5 bases; bases with no gene match: 2. The CDR3 DNA reads TGTGCCAGCAGCAGGGACAGTAATCAGCCCCAGCATTTT. Translation gives CASSRDSNQPQHF. Full variable domain (outside the CDR3, taken from reference TRBV7-2 and TRBJ1-5): GAGVSQSPSNKVTEKGKDVELRCDPISGHTALYWYRQSLGQGLEFLIYFQGNSAPDKSGLPSDRFSAERTGGSVSTLTIQRTQQEDSAVYLCASSRDSNQPQHFGDGTRLSIL.

The chain recombines TRBV7-6 with TRBJ1-4; D gene ambiguous. V lost 2 bases to trimming and J lost 3 bases, with 7 bases between them. The germline V gene has CDR1 SGHVS and CDR2 FNYEAQ. CDR3 size: 14 residues. CDR3 loop: CASSLFRANEKLFF. As DNA, the CDR3 is TGTGCCAGCAGCTTATTCCGGGCTAATGAAAAACTGTTTTTT.

J is TRBJ1-2 and V is TRBV12-3 or TRBV12-4, with 7 bases identical to TRBD1. This CDR3 spans 12 amino acids. V dropped 6 bases and J dropped 7; count of bases not matched to a gene: 5. The CDR3 nucleotides read TGTGCCAGCAGGTACACAGGGGTTGGCTACACCTTC. It translates to CASRYTGVGYTF.

This chain connects TRBV20-1 to TRBJ1-1, with D possibly matching TRBD1 (5 bases). CDR3 length: 13 amino acids. V lost 3 bases and J 7 bases, leaving 15 bases between the germline ends. Per the germline V gene, CDR1 is DFQATT and CDR2 is SNEGSKA (reference sequence). This CDR3 is CSASLGGRLEAFF. Written as DNA, the CDR3 is TGCAGTGCTAGTTTGGGGGGTCGCCTTGAAGCTTTCTTT.

This clone occurred a few times. The CDR3 region has the DNA TGTGCCAGCAGCGCCGGGACAGGGATCAACCCTGAAAAACTGTTTTTT. Amino acids: CASSAGTGINPEKLFF. The chain employs TRBV9 and TRBJ1-4; 9 nucleotides line up with TRBD1. V was clipped by 3 bases and J by 7 bases; unmatched bases: 10. This CDR3 has 16 amino acids. Germline V gives CDR1 SGDLS, CDR2 YYNGEE.

The rearrangement uses TRBV5-1 and TRBJ1-2; D unresolved. The CDR3 loop spans 15 amino acids. Trimming took off 1 base at V and 3 bases at J, with 13 bases between the two ends. Germline V gene lookup returns CDR1 SGHRS and CDR2 YFSETQ. The CDR3 reads CASSLPDKRDYGYTF. The CDR3 DNA is TGCGCCAGCAGCTTGCCCGACAAGCGGGACTATGGCTACACCTTC.

The chain recombines TRBV7-9 with TRBJ1-6; the match to TRBD1 covers 9 bases. J lost 10 bases, V lost 0 bases, and 7 bases had no gene match. The CDR3 is 16 amino acids. Per the germline V gene, CDR1 is SEHNR and CDR2 is FQNEAQ (reference sequence). The CDR3 reads CASSLAGGQGSSPLHF. The CDR3 coding sequence is TGTGCCAGCAGCTTAGCGGGGGGACAGGGCTCCTCACCCCTCCACTTT.

This chain connects TRBV19 to TRBJ1-6, with D possibly matching TRBD1 (5 bases). The CDR3 sequence is 13 residues long. V was clipped by 4 bases and J by 5 bases, with 6 bases between them. Germline lookup yields CDR1 LNHDA and CDR2 SQIVND (reference sequence). As DNA, the CDR3 is TGTGCCAGTAGTAGGGGGGATAATTCACCCCTCCACTTT. Translating it yields CASSRGDNSPLHF.

The V gene is TRBV27, the J gene TRBJ1-1; D may be TRBD1 (5 bases). This CDR3 spans 14 amino acids. Germline V lookup: CDR1 MNHEY, CDR2 SMNVEV (reference sequence). The ends were cut back, 4 bases at V and 1 base at J, with 10 bases in the middle. The CDR3 loop is CASSYRTQNTEAFF. CDR3 sequence (DNA): TGTGCCAGCAGTTATAGGACACAGAACACTGAAGCTTTCTTT.

V usage is TRBV7-8 and J usage is TRBJ1-2, with D unresolved. CDR3 length: 17 amino acids. Germline lookup yields CDR1 SGHVS and CDR2 FQNEAQ. The germline V and J ends were trimmed by 5 bases and 8 bases, with 27 bases remaining between them. DNA of the CDR3: TGTGCCAGCAGCCTTGGGCGTAGGCGCGGGCTTCAAGGAGGCTACACCTTC. It translates to CASSLGRRRGLQGGYTF.

The chain combines TRBV2 with TRBJ1-2, with TRBD1 as a possible D gene (6 bases). The CDR3 sequence is 12 residues long. Germline V gene lookup returns CDR1 SNHLY and CDR2 FYNNEI. V gave up 4 bases and J gave up 7 bases, with 10 bases separating them. DNA of the CDR3: TGTGCCAGCAGTGTAGTAGGGGGTGGCTACACCTTC. Protein sequence: CASSVVGGGYTF.

The chain is built from TRBV3-1 (or the pseudogene TRBV3-2) and TRBJ2-1; 8 bases are shared with TRBD2. The CDR3 totals 16 residues. Germline lookup yields CDR1 LGHDT and CDR2 YNNKEL (reference sequence). V lost 0 bases, J lost 9 bases, and 10 bases stayed unmatched. CDR3 sequence: CASSQDSGGGRVEQFF. In DNA, the CDR3 is TGTGCCAGCAGCCAAGATTCTGGCGGGGGGCGTGTTGAGCAGTTCTTC.

This chain connects TRBV30 to TRBJ2-7, with D hard to call. The CDR3 loop spans 13 amino acids. Trimming stripped 3 bases from V and 4 bases from J, with 13 bases between. The V gene's germline CDR1 is GTSNPN and CDR2 SVGIG (reference sequence). CDR3 sequence: CAWRTLGPYEQYF. The CDR3 region has the DNA TGTGCCTGGAGGACCCTAGGCCCTTACGAGCAGTACTTC.

J is TRBJ2-1 and V is TRBV5-4; D perhaps matches TRBD2 (6 bases). CDR1 is SGHNT and CDR2 is YYREEE in the germline V gene (reference sequence). The CDR3 runs 17 residues. V was cut by 0 bases and J by 8 bases, with 21 bases left in between. CDR3 sequence (DNA): TGTGCCAGCAGCTTGGCATTCATAGCCCCCGGGGGTTATGAGCAGTTCTTC. The encoded protein is CASSLAFIAPGGYEQFF.

V usage is TRBV10-3 and J usage is TRBJ1-1, with 8 positions matching TRBD1. With V trimmed by 6 bases and J by 1 base, 4 bases remained unmatched. Looked up from germline, CDR1 is ENHRY and CDR2 is SYGVKD. This CDR3 has 14 amino acids. The CDR3 DNA is TGTGCCATCAGGGGACAGGTTCGGAACACTGAAGCTTTCTTT. Amino acid sequence: CAIRGQVRNTEAFF.

The chain recombines TRBV9 with TRBJ2-7; TRBD1 might be the D (5 bases). The V end lost 3 bases, the J end lost 0 bases, and 13 bases lay between the germline ends. CDR1 is SGDLS, CDR2 YYNGEE, per germline. This CDR3 spans 15 amino acids. The CDR3 nucleotides read TGTGCCAGCAGCGCCAATACAGGACGCTCCTACGAGCAGTACTTC. Protein product: CASSANTGRSYEQYF. The variable domain in full, with the rest retrieved from reference TRBV9 and TRBJ2-7, is DSGVTQTPKHLITATGQRVTLRCSPRSGDLSVYWYQQSLDQGLQFLIQYYNGEERAKGNILERFSAQQFPDLHSELNLSSLELGDSALYFCASSANTGRSYEQYFGPGTRLTVT.

This clone was counted only a few times. The rearrangement joins TRBV6-4 to TRBJ1-2, with 8 nucleotides matching TRBD1. The CDR3 is 17 amino acids. The germline CDR1 and CDR2 sequences are MRHNA and SNTAGT. V trimming: 4 bases; J trimming: 1 base; junction bases outside the gene matches: 11. CDR3 coding DNA: TGTGCCAGCAGTGCCCAAGCCCGACAGGGGAATAACTATGGCTACACCTTC. The encoded protein is CASSAQARQGNNYGYTF.

This clone was seen just once. The rearrangement links TRBV5-6 to TRBJ1-1; no definite D call. Germline values: CDR1 SGHDT, CDR2 YYEEEE. With 2 bases removed from V and 5 bases from J, the gap between germline ends came to 13 bases. The CDR3 runs to 14 residues. This chain's CDR3 is CASSFLREDTEAFF. For the CDR3, the DNA is TGTGCCAGCAGCTTCCTTAGGGAGGATACTGAAGCTTTCTTT.

This chain connects TRBV9 to TRBJ2-6; 8 nucleotides agree with TRBD2. Germline V lookup: CDR1 SGDLS, CDR2 YYNGEE. With V trimmed by 0 bases and J by 0 bases, 2 bases remained unmatched. CDR3 size: 17 residues. CDR3 region: CASSVGGGSSGANVLTF. CDR3 sequence (DNA): TGTGCCAGCAGCGTAGGCGGGGGGTCCTCTGGGGCCAACGTCCTGACTTTC. Complete variable domain (other parts from reference TRBV9 and TRBJ2-6): DSGVTQTPKHLITATGQRVTLRCSPRSGDLSVYWYQQSLDQGLQFLIQYYNGEERAKGNILERFSAQQFPDLHSELNLSSLELGDSALYFCASSVGGGSSGANVLTFGAGSRLTVL.